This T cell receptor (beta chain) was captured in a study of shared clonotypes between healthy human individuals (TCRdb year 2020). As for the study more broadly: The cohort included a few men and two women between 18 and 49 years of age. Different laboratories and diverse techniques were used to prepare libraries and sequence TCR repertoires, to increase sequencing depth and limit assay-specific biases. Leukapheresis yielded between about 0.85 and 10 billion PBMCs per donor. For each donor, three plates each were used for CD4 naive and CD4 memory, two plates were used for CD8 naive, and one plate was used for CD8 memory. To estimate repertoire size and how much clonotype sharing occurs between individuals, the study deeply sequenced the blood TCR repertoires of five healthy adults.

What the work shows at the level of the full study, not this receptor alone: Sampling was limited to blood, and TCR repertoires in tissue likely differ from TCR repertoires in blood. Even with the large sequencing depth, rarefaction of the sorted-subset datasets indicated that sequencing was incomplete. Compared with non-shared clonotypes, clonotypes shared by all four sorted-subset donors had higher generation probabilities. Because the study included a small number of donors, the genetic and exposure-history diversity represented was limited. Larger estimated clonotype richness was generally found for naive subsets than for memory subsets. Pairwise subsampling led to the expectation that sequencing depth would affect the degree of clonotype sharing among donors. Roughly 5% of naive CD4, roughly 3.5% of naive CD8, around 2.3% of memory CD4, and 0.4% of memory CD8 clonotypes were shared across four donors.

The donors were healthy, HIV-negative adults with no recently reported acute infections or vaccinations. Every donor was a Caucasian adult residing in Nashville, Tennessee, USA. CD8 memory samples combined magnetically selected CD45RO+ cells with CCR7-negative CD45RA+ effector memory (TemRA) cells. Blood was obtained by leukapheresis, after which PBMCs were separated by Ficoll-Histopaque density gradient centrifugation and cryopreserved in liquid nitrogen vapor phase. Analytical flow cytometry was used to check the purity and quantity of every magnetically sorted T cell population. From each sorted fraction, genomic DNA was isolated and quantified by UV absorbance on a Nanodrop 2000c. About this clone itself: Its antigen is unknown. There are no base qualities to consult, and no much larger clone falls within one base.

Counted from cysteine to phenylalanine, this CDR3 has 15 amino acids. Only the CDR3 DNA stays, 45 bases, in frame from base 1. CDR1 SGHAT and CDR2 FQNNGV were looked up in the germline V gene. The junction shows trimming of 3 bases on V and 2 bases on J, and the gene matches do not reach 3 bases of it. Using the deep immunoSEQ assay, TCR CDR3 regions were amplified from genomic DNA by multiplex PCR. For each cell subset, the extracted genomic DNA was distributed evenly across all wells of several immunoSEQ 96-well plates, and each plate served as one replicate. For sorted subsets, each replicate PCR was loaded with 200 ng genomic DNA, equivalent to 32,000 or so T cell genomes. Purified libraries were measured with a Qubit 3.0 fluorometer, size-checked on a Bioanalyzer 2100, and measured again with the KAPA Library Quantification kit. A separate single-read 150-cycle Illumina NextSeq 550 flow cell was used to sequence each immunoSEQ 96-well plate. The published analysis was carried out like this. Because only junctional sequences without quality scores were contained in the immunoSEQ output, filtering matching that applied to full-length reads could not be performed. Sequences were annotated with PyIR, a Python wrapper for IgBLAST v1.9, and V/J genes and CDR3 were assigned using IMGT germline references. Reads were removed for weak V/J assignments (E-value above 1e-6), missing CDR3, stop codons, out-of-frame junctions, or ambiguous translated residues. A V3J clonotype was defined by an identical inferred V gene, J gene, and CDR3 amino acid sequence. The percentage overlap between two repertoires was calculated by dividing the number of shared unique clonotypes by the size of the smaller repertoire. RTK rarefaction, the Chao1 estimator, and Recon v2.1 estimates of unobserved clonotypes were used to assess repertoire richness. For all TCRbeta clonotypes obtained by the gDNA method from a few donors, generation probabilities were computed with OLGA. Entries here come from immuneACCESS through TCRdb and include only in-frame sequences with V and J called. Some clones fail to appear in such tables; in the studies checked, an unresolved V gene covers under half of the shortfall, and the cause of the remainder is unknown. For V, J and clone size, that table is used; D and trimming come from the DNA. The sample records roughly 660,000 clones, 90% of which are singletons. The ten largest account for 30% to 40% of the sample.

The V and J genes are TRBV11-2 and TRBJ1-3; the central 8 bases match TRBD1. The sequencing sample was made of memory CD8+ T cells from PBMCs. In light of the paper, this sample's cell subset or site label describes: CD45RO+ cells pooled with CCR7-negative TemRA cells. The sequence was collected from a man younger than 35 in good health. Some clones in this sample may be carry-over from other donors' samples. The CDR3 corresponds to CASSFSQGAGNTIYF. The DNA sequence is TGTGCCAGCAGCTTTTCACAGGGGGCTGGAAACACCATATATTTT.